The next 23 T cell receptor beta chains were all read from a single sample in a study of OX40 agonist ivuxolimab in advanced cancers. The table came from immunoSEQ multiplex PCR; TCRdb's copy has only in-frame clones and leaves some out. Of about 22,000 clones detected, more than 75% appear once; the ten largest clones hold about 35%. Sample: CD4+ or CD8+ T cells sorted from blood, taken in a trial of the OX40 agonist ivuxolimab. The source is an adult with an advanced solid tumor such as melanoma, head and neck, liver or kidney cancer.

The V call is TRBV27, the J call TRBJ2-7; 10 positions match TRBD2. CDR1 is MNHEY and CDR2 is SMNVEV in the germline V gene (reference sequence). V lost 6 bases, J lost 0 bases, and 17 bases stayed unmatched. This CDR3 spans 19 amino acids. The chain's CDR3 is CASRGVWASGSVLSYEQYF. CDR3 DNA sequence: TGTGCCAGCAGGGGGGTCTGGGCTAGCGGGAGTGTACTCTCCTACGAGCAGTACTTC.

This sequence joins TRBV30 and TRBJ1-3; the D is unclear. Germline-derived CDR1 and CDR2 are GTSNPN and SVGIG (reference sequence). The CDR3 totals 15 residues. V lost 0 bases and J lost 0, with 9 bases in between. CDR3 in amino acids: CAWSVGQSSGNTIYF. The DNA for the CDR3 is TGTGCCTGGAGTGTAGGGCAGAGCTCTGGAAACACCATATATTTT. The full variable domain, in which reference TRBV30 and TRBJ1-3 provide the parts outside the CDR3, is SQTIHQWPATLVQPVGSPLSLECTVEGTSNPNLYWYRQAAGRGLQLLFYSVGIGQISSEVPQNLSASRPQDRQFILSSKKLLLSDSGFYLCAWSVGQSSGNTIYFGEGSWLTVV.

The V call is TRBV7-8, the J call TRBJ2-7; 7 nucleotides match TRBD2. The germline gives CDR1 SGHVS, CDR2 FQNEAQ. This CDR3 has 14 amino acids. The junction had 2 bases not matched to a gene; V was cut back by 0 bases and J by 3 bases. DNA of the CDR3: TGTGCCAGCAGCTTAGCTGGGGGGGGCTACGAGCAGTACTTC. Translation gives CASSLAGGGYEQYF. The complete variable domain, with remaining parts taken from reference TRBV7-8 and TRBJ2-7, reads GAGVSQSPRYKVAKRGQDVALRCDPISGHVSLFWYQQALGQGPEFLTYFQNEAQLDKSGLPSDRFFAERPEGSVSTLKIQRTQQEDSAVYLCASSLAGGGYEQYFGPGTRLTVT.

The chain is built from TRBV5-3 and TRBJ2-5; D gene ambiguous. TRBV5-3 is recorded as an ORF, its role being uncertain. There are 13 residues in the CDR3. V was shortened by 7 bases and J by 0 bases, with 10 bases between the two germline ends. CDR3 in amino acids: CARGFGNQETQYF. The CDR3 DNA reads as TGTGCCAGAGGGTTTGGAAACCAAGAGACCCAGTACTTC.

The chain has TRBV7-6 and TRBJ2-5; D may correspond to TRBD1 or TRBD2 (6 bases each). Germline loops: CDR1 SGHVS, CDR2 FNYEAQ. This CDR3 region has 13 residues. V was pared by 1 base and J by 9 bases, with 12 bases between. The CDR3 here is CASSLGQVAAQYF. CDR3 in DNA: TGTGCCAGCAGCTTAGGACAGGTAGCGGCCCAGTACTTC.

This rearrangement joins TRBV27 to TRBJ2-3; maybe TRBD2 (6 bases). The CDR3 has 14 amino acids. Looked up from germline, CDR1 is MNHEY and CDR2 is SMNVEV (reference sequence). V was clipped by 1 base and J by 6 bases, with 11 bases between them. The CDR3: CASSLLDYRDTQYF. CDR3 nucleotides: TGTGCCAGCAGTTTATTGGACTACAGGGATACGCAGTATTTT.

The CDR3 loop reads CATSREQGGDEQYF. CDR3 bases: TGTGCCACCAGCAGAGAACAGGGAGGAGACGAGCAGTACTTC. This chain joins TRBV15 and TRBJ2-7; TRBD1 or TRBD2 may be the D gene (6 bases each). The CDR3 is made up of 14 amino acids. Germline V CDR1 and CDR2: LNHNV, YYDKDF (reference sequence). V gave up 0 bases and J gave up 5 bases, with 11 bases separating them.

The chain combines TRBV30 with TRBJ2-1; D gene uncertain. The CDR3 sequence is 14 residues long. Germline V CDR1 and CDR2: GTSNPN, SVGIG (reference sequence). V lost 1 base, J lost 4 bases, and 11 bases lay in between. The CDR3 loop is CAWSASWDYNEQFF. In nucleotides, the CDR3 is TGTGCCTGGAGTGCCTCCTGGGATTACAATGAGCAGTTCTTC. The full variable domain, in which reference TRBV30 and TRBJ2-1 provide the parts outside the CDR3, is SQTIHQWPATLVQPVGSPLSLECTVEGTSNPNLYWYRQAAGRGLQLLFYSVGIGQISSEVPQNLSASRPQDRQFILSSKKLLLSDSGFYLCAWSASWDYNEQFFGPGTRLTVL.

This clone was recorded once. V gene TRBV7-9 combines with J gene TRBJ2-3, with D possibly matching TRBD2 (6 bases). Germline-derived CDR1 and CDR2 are SEHNR and FQNEAQ (reference sequence). Trimming cost V 0 bases and J 5 bases, with 18 bases left between them. This CDR3 has 17 amino acids. The CDR3 loop is CASSLAFPSGDGDTQYF. CDR3 in DNA: TGTGCCAGCAGCTTAGCGTTCCCCTCGGGGGATGGAGATACGCAGTATTTT. The complete variable domain, with remaining parts taken from reference TRBV7-9 and TRBJ2-3, reads DTGVSQNPRHKITKRGQNVTFRCDPISEHNRLYWYRQTLGQGPEFLTYFQNEAQLEKSRLLSDRFSAERPKGSFSTLEIQRTEQGDSAMYLCASSLAFPSGDGDTQYFGPGTRLTVL.

The chain couples TRBV15 to TRBJ1-1; 10 bases align to TRBD1. J was trimmed by 6 bases and V by 6 bases; bases with no gene match: 7. Germline V CDR1 and CDR2: LNHNV, YYDKDF (reference sequence). The CDR3 covers 14 residues. The CDR3 spells CATRMKGQGAEAFF. The CDR3, as DNA: TGTGCCACCAGGATGAAAGGACAGGGGGCTGAAGCTTTCTTT.

This sequence joins TRBV5-1 and TRBJ1-3; D not resolved. The germline gives CDR1 SGHRS, CDR2 YFSETQ. The CDR3 contains 16 residues. The V gene lost 0 bases and the J gene lost 0 bases, with 10 bases spanning the gap. CDR3 in DNA: TGCGCCAGCAGCTTGGGGAGAGCGGACTCTGGAAACACCATATATTTT. Protein sequence: CASSLGRADSGNTIYF.

The V call is TRBV30, the J call TRBJ1-1, with unresolved D. This CDR3 is 13 amino acids long. V lost 1 base, J lost 0 bases, and 6 bases lay in between. Germline-derived CDR1 and CDR2 are GTSNPN and SVGIG (reference sequence). The CDR3 sequence: CAWSALMNTEAFF. The DNA for the CDR3 is TGTGCCTGGAGTGCACTCATGAACACTGAAGCTTTCTTT.

The CDR3 DNA reads TGTGCCAGCAGTGCGACAGGGCCCACCACTGAAGCTTTCTTT. Its protein product is CASSATGPTTEAFF. V is TRBV6-5 and J is TRBJ1-1, with 7 bases lining up with TRBD1. The trim removed 5 bases at V and 4 bases at J, leaving 7 bases unmatched. CDR1 is MNHEY, CDR2 SVGAGI, per germline. This CDR3 is built from 14 residues.

The chain carries TRBV28 and TRBJ2-5; no firm D call. The closer fit of TRBJ2-7 to the DNA end suggests the J call may be wrong. This CDR3 is 14 amino acids long. Germline V CDR1 and CDR2: MDHEN, SYDVKM. CDR3 in amino acids: CASSSWDSSYEQYF. In DNA form, the CDR3 reads TGTGCCAGCAGTTCCTGGGATAGCTCCTACGAGCAGTACTTC.

The rearrangement joins TRBV4-1 to TRBJ1-4; the D is unclear. Germline V gene sequence: CDR1 MGHRA, CDR2 YSYEKL. Trimming cost V 4 bases and J 7 bases, with 19 bases left between them. This CDR3 is 16 amino acids long. This chain's CDR3 is CASSLDPGNRGEKLFF. For the CDR3, the DNA is TGCGCCAGCAGCCTCGATCCTGGGAACAGAGGTGAAAAACTGTTTTTT.

The rearrangement uses TRBV6-1 and TRBJ2-7, with D maybe TRBD1 (6 bases). Trimming stripped 4 bases from V and 2 bases from J, with 9 bases between. The germline gives CDR1 MNHNS, CDR2 SASEGT. The CDR3 totals 13 residues. CDR3 amino acids: CASSARDTYEQYF. The CDR3 coding sequence is TGTGCCAGCAGTGCCCGGGACACCTACGAGCAGTACTTC.

The J gene is TRBJ1-1, the V gene TRBV5-6; D is uncertain. The CDR3 sequence is 13 residues long. V was pared by 2 bases and J by 1 base, with 6 bases between. CDR1 and CDR2 from the germline V gene are SGHDT and YYEEEE. CDR3 residues: CASSFSGNTEAFF. CDR3 coding DNA: TGTGCCAGCAGCTTTTCGGGGAACACTGAAGCTTTCTTT.

This clone has just a few counts. CDR3 sequence (DNA): TGCGCCAGCAGCCCGATCGGGGGCGAGCAGTACTTC. Amino acid sequence: CASSPIGGEQYF. This chain joins TRBV10-1 and TRBJ2-7, with D maybe TRBD2 (6 bases). The CDR3 is made up of 12 amino acids. In germline, CDR1 is WNHNN, CDR2 SYGVQD (reference sequence). Trimming removed 6 bases from V and 6 bases from J, with 12 bases in between.

The rearrangement links TRBV6-1 to TRBJ2-2; the match to TRBD1 covers 11 bases. The CDR3 sequence is 16 residues long. J lost 6 bases, V lost 4 bases, and 7 bases had no gene match. The germline CDR1 and CDR2 sequences are MNHNS and SASEGT. CDR3 bases: TGTGCCAGCAGTGTACAGGACAGGGGGCCGGCCGGGGAGCTGTTTTTT. Its protein is CASSVQDRGPAGELFF.

The chain links TRBV7-6 to TRBJ2-7; 12 bases map to TRBD2. Trimming removed 5 bases from V and 3 bases from J; junction bases left unmatched: 5. Germline CDR1 and CDR2: SGHVS and FNYEAQ. The CDR3 length is 15 residues. The CDR3 reads CASSTGTSGFYEQYF. The CDR3 region has the DNA TGTGCCAGCAGCACTGGGACTAGCGGGTTCTACGAGCAGTACTTC.

The rearrangement links TRBV6-5 to TRBJ2-1; TRBD2 matches 7 bases. Trimming took 5 bases from V and 4 from J; bases not matched to a gene: 5. This CDR3 has 14 residues. Germline V gene sequence: CDR1 MNHEY, CDR2 SVGAGI. CDR3 amino acids: CASSSHGGYNEQFF. The CDR3 coding sequence is TGTGCCAGCAGTAGCCACGGGGGGTACAATGAGCAGTTCTTC.

This chain joins TRBV7-2 and TRBJ1-1; D may be TRBD1 (5 bases). The CDR3 consists of 15 residues. Germline CDR1 reads SGHTA; CDR2 reads FQGNSA. V gave up 2 bases and J gave up 1 base, with 11 bases separating them. CDR3 coding DNA: TGTGCCAGCAGCTTATCGGGACTTTCGAACACTGAAGCTTTCTTT. Protein: CASSLSGLSNTEAFF.

The chain recombines TRBV27 with TRBJ2-7, with D possibly being TRBD2 (6 bases). Between the trimmed V and J ends, which lost 6 bases and 8 bases, there was a span of 8 bases. This CDR3 contains 10 residues. CDR1 is MNHEY and CDR2 is SMNVEV in the germline V gene (reference sequence). CDR3 nucleotide sequence: TGTGCCAGCAGGGGAGGCCAGCAGTACTTC. This gives the protein CASRGGQQYF.